Listed below are T cell receptor beta chains from one sample, sequenced in a study of shared clonotypes between healthy human individuals. This table comes from immunoSEQ multiplex PCR, and its TCRdb copy is limited to in-frame clones, with some not included. Of about 2.1 million clones listed, 90% to 95% are singletons. Sequencing used naive CD8+ T cells from PBMCs. The receptors stem from a man aged 18 to 35 in good health. Some clones in this sample may be carry-over from other donors' samples. Each CDR3 is given with its conserved first and last residue. Fields, in order: CDR3 DNA, CDR3 protein, J gene, CDR3 length, D gene, V gene, clone size. The D gene is left open where the match is weak. Only part of the rows carry a size: once, few, many, or a class if the clone is expanded.

CDR3 DNA: TGTGCCAGCAGTTCGGTGTCTGGGGCCAACGTCCTGACTTTC
CDR3 protein: CASSSVSGANVLTF
J gene: TRBJ2-6
CDR3 length: 14
D gene: -
V gene: TRBV27
clone size: -

CDR3 DNA: TGCGCCAGCAGCTTGGCGGGCGGGGAGCTGTTTTTT
CDR3 protein: CASSLAGGELFF
J gene: TRBJ2-2
CDR3 length: 12
D gene: -
V gene: TRBV5-1
clone size: -

CDR3 DNA: TGTGCCAGCAGTTTGCTAGCGGGAGGGGAAGAGCAGTACTTC
CDR3 protein: CASSLLAGGEEQYF
J gene: TRBJ2-7
CDR3 length: 14
D gene: TRBD2
V gene: TRBV27
clone size: -

CDR3 DNA: TGTGCCAGCAGTGAACCGGGACTAGGGGCCCAGTACTTC
CDR3 protein: CASSEPGLGAQYF
J gene: TRBJ2-5
CDR3 length: 13
D gene: TRBD2
V gene: TRBV27
clone size: -

CDR3 DNA: TGCGCCAGCAGCCAAGATCGAGTCCTAGCGGGTGGCGTTCGGTCATTGTACTTC
CDR3 protein: CASSQDRVLAGGVRSLYF
J gene: TRBJ2-4
CDR3 length: 18
D gene: TRBD2
V gene: TRBV4-3
clone size: -

CDR3 DNA: TGTGCCAGCAGTTTAACAGAGAAAAACATTCAGTACTTC
CDR3 protein: CASSLTEKNIQYF
J gene: TRBJ2-4
CDR3 length: 13
D gene: -
V gene: TRBV27
clone size: -

CDR3 DNA: TGCGCCAGCAGCGTACTAGCGGGAGGGCGCACAGATACGCAGTATTTT
CDR3 protein: CASSVLAGGRTDTQYF
J gene: TRBJ2-3
CDR3 length: 16
D gene: TRBD2
V gene: TRBV5-1
clone size: -

CDR3 DNA: TGCGCCAGCAGCCTAGGACAGGGGGCGCGGAGTGAAGCTTTCTTT
CDR3 protein: CASSLGQGARSEAFF
J gene: TRBJ1-1
CDR3 length: 15
D gene: TRBD1
V gene: TRBV5-1
clone size: -

CDR3 DNA: TGTGCCAGCAGTTCGACTAGCGGGAGCGGCTACAATGAGCAGTTCTTC
CDR3 protein: CASSSTSGSGYNEQFF
J gene: TRBJ2-1
CDR3 length: 16
D gene: TRBD2
V gene: TRBV6-5
clone size: -

CDR3 DNA: TGTGCCAGCAGTCCGGACAGGGGGAACACTGAAGCTTTCTTT
CDR3 protein: CASSPDRGNTEAFF
J gene: TRBJ1-1
CDR3 length: 14
D gene: TRBD1
V gene: TRBV28
clone size: -

CDR3 DNA: TGCAGCGGTTTAGGACAGGACCCCTTTGACGAGCAGTACTTC
CDR3 protein: CSGLGQDPFDEQYF
J gene: TRBJ2-7
CDR3 length: 14
D gene: TRBD1
V gene: TRBV29-1
clone size: -

CDR3 DNA: TGTGCGACGCTCGGGGTTGGAAGCACTGAAGCTTTCTTT
CDR3 protein: CATLGVGSTEAFF
J gene: TRBJ1-1
CDR3 length: 13
D gene: -
V gene: TRBV28
clone size: -

CDR3 DNA: TGTGCCAGCTCTCCAAGCGTCGACAGGGGTTATCAGCCCCAGCATTTT
CDR3 protein: CASSPSVDRGYQPQHF
J gene: TRBJ1-5
CDR3 length: 16
D gene: TRBD1
V gene: TRBV18
clone size: -

CDR3 DNA: TGCGCCAGCAGCCCGTCCCCGGGGGCTTACAATGAGCAGTTCTTC
CDR3 protein: CASSPSPGAYNEQFF
J gene: TRBJ2-1
CDR3 length: 15
D gene: -
V gene: TRBV5-1
clone size: -

CDR3 DNA: TGTGCCAGCAGTTATAGTGGACAGGGAACGAGTGAGCAGTTCTTC
CDR3 protein: CASSYSGQGTSEQFF
J gene: TRBJ2-1
CDR3 length: 15
D gene: TRBD1
V gene: TRBV6-5
clone size: -

CDR3 DNA: TGTGCCAGCAGCGTTAGCGGGACTTACAATGAGCAGTTCTTC
CDR3 protein: CASSVSGTYNEQFF
J gene: TRBJ2-1
CDR3 length: 14
D gene: TRBD2
V gene: TRBV9
clone size: -

CDR3 DNA: TGTGCCAGTCAAGCATCAGGCGCCCCTCCGAGCTCCTACAATGAGCAGTTCTTC
CDR3 protein: CASQASGAPPSSYNEQFF
J gene: TRBJ2-1
CDR3 length: 18
D gene: -
V gene: TRBV27
clone size: -

CDR3 DNA: TGTGCCAGTAGTTGGGGGTCTGGGGAGCTGTTTTTT
CDR3 protein: CASSWGSGELFF
J gene: TRBJ2-2
CDR3 length: 12
D gene: -
V gene: TRBV19
clone size: -

CDR3 DNA: TGTGCCAGCAGTGGAGGTAGGGAGCGGGGCCAAGAGACCCAGTACTTC
CDR3 protein: CASSGGRERGQETQYF
J gene: TRBJ2-5
CDR3 length: 16
D gene: TRBD2
V gene: TRBV25-1
clone size: -

CDR3 DNA: TGTGCCAGCAGCCCGCGACGGGGGGGGGACACTGAAGCTTTCTTT
CDR3 protein: CASSPRRGGDTEAFF
J gene: TRBJ1-1
CDR3 length: 15
D gene: -
V gene: TRBV7-9
clone size: once

CDR3 DNA: TGTGCCTGGAGAGAAGGGGTTCCCACTGAAGCTTTCTTT
CDR3 protein: CAWREGVPTEAFF
J gene: TRBJ1-1
CDR3 length: 13
D gene: -
V gene: TRBV30
clone size: few

CDR3 DNA: TGTGCCAGCAATGGACAGGGCGTGCAGCCCCAGCATTTT
CDR3 protein: CASNGQGVQPQHF
J gene: TRBJ1-5
CDR3 length: 13
D gene: TRBD1
V gene: TRBV28
clone size: once

CDR3 DNA: TGTGCCAGCAGCTTCCCCGGGACAGGGGACGAGCAGTACTTC
CDR3 protein: CASSFPGTGDEQYF
J gene: TRBJ2-7
CDR3 length: 14
D gene: TRBD1
V gene: TRBV7-9
clone size: -

CDR3 DNA: TGCGCCAGCAGCTTGGGAACGCGCAATGAGCAGTTCTTC
CDR3 protein: CASSLGTRNEQFF
J gene: TRBJ2-1
CDR3 length: 13
D gene: -
V gene: TRBV5-1
clone size: -

CDR3 DNA: TGCGCCAGCAGCTTGGGACGCGGTTCCTACGAGCAGTACTTC
CDR3 protein: CASSLGRGSYEQYF
J gene: TRBJ2-7
CDR3 length: 14
D gene: -
V gene: TRBV5-1
clone size: -

CDR3 DNA: TGTGCCAGCAGCGTACCTGGGGAGCTGTTTTTT
CDR3 protein: CASSVPGELFF
J gene: TRBJ2-2
CDR3 length: 11
D gene: -
V gene: TRBV9
clone size: -

CDR3 DNA: TGCGCCAGCAGCTTGATACAAGGGCACTACGAGCAGTACTTC
CDR3 protein: CASSLIQGHYEQYF
J gene: TRBJ2-7
CDR3 length: 14
D gene: -
V gene: TRBV5-1
clone size: -

CDR3 DNA: TGTGCCAGCAAGGGAATAGACAACCGGAACACTGAAGCTTTCTTT
CDR3 protein: CASKGIDNRNTEAFF
J gene: TRBJ1-1
CDR3 length: 15
D gene: -
V gene: TRBV2
clone size: -

CDR3 DNA: TGTGCCAGTAGTATAGGAGGGGTCTACGCCCACACTGAAGCTTTCTTT
CDR3 protein: CASSIGGVYAHTEAFF
J gene: TRBJ1-1
CDR3 length: 16
D gene: -
V gene: TRBV19
clone size: -

CDR3 DNA: TGTGCCAGCAGTTTATTAGGCGGGCGGGTCAGTCAGCCCCAGCATTTT
CDR3 protein: CASSLLGGRVSQPQHF
J gene: TRBJ1-5
CDR3 length: 16
D gene: -
V gene: TRBV27
clone size: -

CDR3 DNA: TGTGCCAGCACCGAAGGGTGGGGGGCCGCAGATACGCAGTATTTT
CDR3 protein: CASTEGWGAADTQYF
J gene: TRBJ2-3
CDR3 length: 15
D gene: -
V gene: TRBV2
clone size: -

CDR3 DNA: TGTGCCAGCAGCCCTGAAACCCGAGGGAGGGGCTACGAGCAGTACTTC
CDR3 protein: CASSPETRGRGYEQYF
J gene: TRBJ2-7
CDR3 length: 16
D gene: TRBD2
V gene: TRBV9
clone size: -